This is a list of T cell receptor beta chains from one sample in a study of cytomegalovirus exposure and HLA in healthy donors. Clones were sequenced by immunoSEQ multiplex PCR, and TCRdb holds only the in-frame ones, with some missing. Here the sample spans about 110,000 clones, around 62% being singletons. Sequenced: PBMCs. These receptors were collected from a man aged 30-40 years in good health and CMV-seropositive. The CDR3 runs from the conserved cysteine through the conserved F or W. The order of the fields is V gene, clone size, D gene, J gene, CDR3 protein, CDR3 DNA. D genes are given only for firm matches. Clone size appears in some rows only: once, few, many, or a class for an expanded clone.

>TRBV4-1|-|TRBD1|TRBJ1-1
CASSQVGTGITEAFF
TGCGCCAGCAGCCAAGTCGGGACAGGGATCACTGAAGCTTTCTTT
>TRBV19|few|TRBD2|TRBJ2-3
CASSVRGLAGTGLDTQYF
TGTGCCAGTAGTGTAAGAGGACTAGCGGGGACTGGGTTGGATACGCAGTATTTT
>TRBV18|once|-|TRBJ2-3
CASSPPRTDTQYF
TGTGCCAGCTCACCACCCAGGACAGATACGCAGTATTTT
>TRBV29-1|-|-|TRBJ2-3
CSVEDQGSGDTQYF
TGCAGCGTTGAAGATCAGGGTAGCGGAGATACGCAGTATTTT
>TRBV5-1|-|TRBD1|TRBJ1-6
CASSFGTENSPLHF
TGCGCCAGCAGCTTCGGGACAGAGAATTCACCCCTCCACTTT
>TRBV7-7|-|TRBD1|TRBJ2-2
CASSARTGGTGELFF
TGTGCTAGCAGCGCCCGGACAGGGGGCACCGGGGAGCTGTTTTTT
>TRBV29-1|-|-|TRBJ2-5
CSVEVPTAQETQYF
TGCAGCGTTGAAGTTCCGACAGCCCAAGAGACCCAGTACTTC
>TRBV5-1|-|TRBD1|TRBJ1-3
CASRGQGLGNTIYF
TGCGCCAGCAGGGGACAGGGACTTGGAAACACCATATATTTT
>TRBV5-1|once|TRBD1|TRBJ2-7
CASSFGQGGPYEQYF
TGCGCCAGCAGCTTCGGACAGGGGGGACCCTACGAGCAGTACTTC
>TRBV6-1|-|TRBD1|TRBJ2-1
CASRTGTGGLNEQFF
TGTGCCAGCAGAACCGGGACAGGGGGTCTCAATGAGCAGTTCTTC
>TRBV6-1|-|TRBD1|TRBJ1-2
CASRATGQGYGYTF
TGTGCCAGCAGAGCCACGGGACAGGGCTATGGCTACACCTTC
>TRBV12-5|few|TRBD2|TRBJ2-1
CASAWGLAGFHNEQFF
TGTGCTAGTGCTTGGGGACTAGCGGGATTTCACAATGAGCAGTTCTTC
>TRBV6-4|few|-|TRBJ2-2
CASSDRNTGELFF
TGTGCCAGCAGTGACCGGAACACCGGGGAGCTGTTTTTT
>TRBV11-2|-|-|TRBJ1-3
CASSLVAGNTIYF
TGTGCCAGCAGCTTAGTGGCCGGAAACACCATATATTTT
>TRBV4-1|-|-|TRBJ1-2
CASSPLRGDYTF
TGCGCCAGCAGCCCCCTCCGGGGGGACTACACCTTC
>TRBV11-2|-|-|TRBJ2-4
CASSLGDQTLGNIQYF
TGTGCCAGCAGCCTCGGGGATCAGACCCTGGGGAACATTCAGTACTTC
>TRBV7-8|once|TRBD1|TRBJ2-5
CASSWRTGGETQYF
TGTGCCAGCAGCTGGCGGACAGGGGGAGAGACCCAGTACTTC
>TRBV6-5|-|-|TRBJ1-5
CASSGLGSQPQHF
TGTGCCAGCAGCGGACTAGGTAGTCAGCCCCAGCATTTT
>TRBV21-1|-|-|TRBJ2-7
CASSITSGGPLSYEQYF
TGTGCCAGCAGCATTACTAGCGGGGGTCCTCTTTCCTACGAGCAGTACTTC
>TRBV7-2|few|TRBD1|TRBJ2-7
CASSRPSDRASYEQYF
TGTGCCAGCAGCCGACCTTCGGACAGGGCCTCCTACGAGCAGTACTTC
>TRBV9|-|-|TRBJ1-2
CASSVDLTGYGYTF
TGTGCCAGCAGCGTAGACCTAACGGGGTATGGCTACACCTTC
>TRBV7-9|-|TRBD2|TRBJ2-5
CASSSVSSGETQYF
TGTGCCAGCAGCTCTGTTTCTAGCGGAGAGACCCAGTACTTC
>TRBV5-5|-|-|TRBJ2-7
CASSYLGGNYEQYF
TGTGCCAGCAGCTATCTGGGAGGAAACTACGAGCAGTACTTC
>TRBV5-6|once|TRBD2|TRBJ2-5
CASSLGLAGGETQYF
TGTGCCAGCAGCTTGGGGCTAGCGGGGGGGGAGACCCAGTACTTC
>TRBV5-1|-|-|TRBJ2-3
CASSFGDTQYF
TGCGCCAGCAGCTTCGGAGATACGCAGTATTTT
>TRBV7-2|few|-|TRBJ2-1
CASSSDWSSYNEQFF
TGTGCCAGCAGTTCGGACTGGAGCTCCTACAATGAGCAGTTCTTC
>TRBV7-6|-|TRBD2|TRBJ2-3
CASSSGGGGTRTDTQYF
TGTGCCAGCAGCTCTGGAGGCGGGGGTACCCGCACAGATACGCAGTATTTT
>TRBV19|few|-|TRBJ1-5
CASTESGSQPQHF
TGTGCCAGCACTGAATCGGGGAGTCAGCCCCAGCATTTT
>TRBV27|-|TRBD2|TRBJ2-7
CASKILGTNYEQYF
TGTGCCAGCAAAATTCTTGGGACTAACTACGAGCAGTACTTC
>TRBV5-1|few|-|TRBJ1-2
CASSLDVAGLRGYTF
TGCGCCAGCAGCCTCGACGTCGCGGGGCTACGAGGCTACACCTTC
>TRBV29-1|few|-|TRBJ2-3
CSVEVWKGDTDTQYF
TGCAGCGTTGAAGTGTGGAAGGGGGACACAGATACGCAGTATTTT
>TRBV20-1|once|-|TRBJ2-1
CSAKSGLEQFF
TGCAGTGCTAAAAGCGGGCTCGAGCAGTTCTTC
>TRBV5-6|few|-|TRBJ2-5
CASSWTASETQYF
TGTGCCAGCAGCTGGACAGCGTCGGAGACCCAGTACTTC
>TRBV27|few|TRBD1|TRBJ2-4
CASSPRGQNIQYF
TGTGCCAGCAGTCCCAGGGGGCAAAACATTCAGTACTTC
>TRBV29-1|-|TRBD2|TRBJ2-5
CSVEGTSGGTQETQYF
TGCAGCGTTGAAGGGACTAGCGGGGGGACCCAAGAGACCCAGTACTTC
>TRBV29-1|-|TRBD2|TRBJ2-5
CSAKLGLAGGQETQYF
TGCAGCGCTAAGCTTGGACTAGCGGGGGGCCAAGAGACCCAGTACTTC
>TRBV27|-|-|TRBJ2-3
CASSVPGLADTQYF
TGTGCCAGCAGTGTACCGGGTCTTGCAGATACGCAGTATTTT
>TRBV6-1|few|TRBD1|TRBJ1-5
CATPGGSNQPQHF
TGTGCCACCCCAGGGGGGAGCAATCAGCCCCAGCATTTT
>TRBV2|-|-|TRBJ2-3
CASSKDFTDTQYF
TGTGCCAGCAGTAAGGACTTCACAGATACGCAGTATTTT